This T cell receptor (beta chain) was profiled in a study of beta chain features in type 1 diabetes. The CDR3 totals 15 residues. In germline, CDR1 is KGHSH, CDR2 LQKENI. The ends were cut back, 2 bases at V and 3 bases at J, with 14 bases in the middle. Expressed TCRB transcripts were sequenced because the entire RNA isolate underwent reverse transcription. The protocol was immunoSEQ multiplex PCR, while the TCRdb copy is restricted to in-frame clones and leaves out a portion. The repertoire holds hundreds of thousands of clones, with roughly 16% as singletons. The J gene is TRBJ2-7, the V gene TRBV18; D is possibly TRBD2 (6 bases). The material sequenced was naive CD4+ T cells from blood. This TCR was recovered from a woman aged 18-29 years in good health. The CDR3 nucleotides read TGTGCCAGCTCACCAGAGCTAGCGTTCTTCTACGAGCAGTACTTC. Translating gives CASSPELAFFYEQYF.